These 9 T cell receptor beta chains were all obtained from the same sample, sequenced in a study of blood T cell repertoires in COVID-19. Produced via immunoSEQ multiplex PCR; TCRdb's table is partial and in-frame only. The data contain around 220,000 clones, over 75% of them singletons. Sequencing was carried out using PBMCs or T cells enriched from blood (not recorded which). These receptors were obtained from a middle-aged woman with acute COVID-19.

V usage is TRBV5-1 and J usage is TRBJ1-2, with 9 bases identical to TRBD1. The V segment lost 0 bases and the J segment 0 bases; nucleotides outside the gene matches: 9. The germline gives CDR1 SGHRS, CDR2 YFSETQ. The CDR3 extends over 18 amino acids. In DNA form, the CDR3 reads TGCGCCAGCAGCTTGGCGCCGGGACAGGGAGGCTCTAACTATGGCTACACCTTC. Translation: CASSLAPGQGGSNYGYTF.

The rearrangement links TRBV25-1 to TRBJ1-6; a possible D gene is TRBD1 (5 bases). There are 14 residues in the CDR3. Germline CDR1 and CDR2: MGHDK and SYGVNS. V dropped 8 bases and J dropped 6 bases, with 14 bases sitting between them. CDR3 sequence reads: CASGDSPTNSPLHF. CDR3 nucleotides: TGTGCCAGCGGGGACTCACCGACTAATTCACCCCTCCACTTT.

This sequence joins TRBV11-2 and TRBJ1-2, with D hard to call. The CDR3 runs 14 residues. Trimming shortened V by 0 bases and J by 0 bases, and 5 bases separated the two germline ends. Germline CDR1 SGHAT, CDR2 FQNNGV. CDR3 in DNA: TGTGCCAGCAGCTTAGATCTTGCTAACTATGGCTACACCTTC. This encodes CASSLDLANYGYTF.

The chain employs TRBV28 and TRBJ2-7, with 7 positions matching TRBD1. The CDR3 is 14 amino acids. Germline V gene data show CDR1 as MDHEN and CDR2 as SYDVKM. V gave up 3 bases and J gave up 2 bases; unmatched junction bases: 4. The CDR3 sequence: CASSLWDSTYEQYF. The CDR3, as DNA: TGTGCCAGCAGTTTGTGGGACAGCACCTACGAGCAGTACTTC.

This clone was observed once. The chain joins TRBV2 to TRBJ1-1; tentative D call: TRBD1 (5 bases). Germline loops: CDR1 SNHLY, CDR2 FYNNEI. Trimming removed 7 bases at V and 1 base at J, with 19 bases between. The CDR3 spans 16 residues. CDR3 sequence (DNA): TGTGCCAGCAAACGGATGGTTGGGGGGGGGAACACTGAAGCTTTCTTT. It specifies CASKRMVGGGNTEAFF.

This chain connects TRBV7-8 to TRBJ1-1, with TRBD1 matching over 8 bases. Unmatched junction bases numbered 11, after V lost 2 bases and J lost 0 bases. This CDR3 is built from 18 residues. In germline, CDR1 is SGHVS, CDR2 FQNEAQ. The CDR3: CASSLLTGDQAMNTEAFF. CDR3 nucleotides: TGTGCCAGCAGCTTACTGACAGGGGATCAGGCAATGAACACTGAAGCTTTCTTT.

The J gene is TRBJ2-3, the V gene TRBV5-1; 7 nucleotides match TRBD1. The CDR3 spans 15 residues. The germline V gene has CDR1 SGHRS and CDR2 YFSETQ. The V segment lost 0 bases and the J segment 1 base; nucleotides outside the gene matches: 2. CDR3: CASSLEGQRTDTQYF. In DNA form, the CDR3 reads TGCGCCAGCAGCTTGGAGGGACAGCGCACAGATACGCAGTATTTT.

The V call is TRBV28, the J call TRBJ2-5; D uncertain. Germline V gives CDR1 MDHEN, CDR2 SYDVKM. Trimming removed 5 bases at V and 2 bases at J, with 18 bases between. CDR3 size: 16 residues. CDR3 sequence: CASSPPRPGWQETQYF. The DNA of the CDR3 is TGTGCCAGCAGTCCCCCGCGGCCCGGTTGGCAAGAGACCCAGTACTTC.

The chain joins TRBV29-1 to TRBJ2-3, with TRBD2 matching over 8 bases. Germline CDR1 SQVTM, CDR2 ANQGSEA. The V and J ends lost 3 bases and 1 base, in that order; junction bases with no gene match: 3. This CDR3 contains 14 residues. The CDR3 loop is CSVENGRGTDTQYF. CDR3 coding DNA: TGCAGCGTTGAGAACGGGAGGGGCACAGATACGCAGTATTTT.